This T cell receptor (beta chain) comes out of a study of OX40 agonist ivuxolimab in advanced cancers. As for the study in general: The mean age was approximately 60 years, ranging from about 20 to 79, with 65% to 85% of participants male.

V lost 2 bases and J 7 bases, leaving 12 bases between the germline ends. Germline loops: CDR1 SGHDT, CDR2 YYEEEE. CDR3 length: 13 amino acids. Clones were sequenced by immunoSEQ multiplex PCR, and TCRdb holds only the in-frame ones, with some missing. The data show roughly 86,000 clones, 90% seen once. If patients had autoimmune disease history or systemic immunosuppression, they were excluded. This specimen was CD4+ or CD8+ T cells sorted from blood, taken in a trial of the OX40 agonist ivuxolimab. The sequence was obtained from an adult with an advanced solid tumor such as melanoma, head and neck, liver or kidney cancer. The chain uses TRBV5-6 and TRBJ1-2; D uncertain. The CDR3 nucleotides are TGTGCCAGCAGCTTTTTCTTAGGGAGTGGCTACACCTTC. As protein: CASSFFLGSGYTF.